Following are 26 T cell receptor beta chains from one sample sequenced in a study of CD8 T cells in Susac syndrome. An amount of RNA that ranged from 0.5 to 1 ug was reverse transcribed with random hexamers. Each CDR3 protein gets one entry after TCRdb re-called the immunoSEQ multiplex PCR reads with MiXCR. The sample carries about 210,000 distinct CDR3 sequences, about 95% recorded once. The source material was CD4+ T cells from PBMCs. Receptor source: a human donor with multiple sclerosis.

The chain joins TRBV7-2 to TRBJ2-5, with TRBD1 matching 10 bases. Germline CDR1 reads SGHTA; CDR2 reads FQGNSA. This CDR3 contains 14 residues. V lost 5 bases to trimming and J lost 6 bases; unmatched junction nucleotides: 6. The CDR3 loop reads CASSQDRGRQTQYF. In DNA form, the CDR3 reads TGTGCCAGCAGCCAAGACAGGGGGCGGCAGACCCAGTACTTC.

This chain links TRBV29-1 with TRBJ1-1; 8 bases line up with TRBD1. Germline assignment: CDR1 SQVTM and CDR2 ANQGSEA. CDR3 length: 15 amino acids. Losses at the gene ends were 4 bases for V and 1 base for J; bases not matched to a gene: 8. The CDR3 sequence is CSVAQGALGNTEAFF. DNA for the CDR3: TGCAGCGTTGCCCAGGGGGCGTTAGGGAACACTGAAGCTTTCTTT.

The rearrangement links TRBV7-9 to TRBJ1-1; perhaps TRBD1 as D (5 bases). Looked up from germline, CDR1 is SEHNR and CDR2 is FQNEAQ (reference sequence). Trimming left V 0 bases short and J 9 bases short, with 11 bases between. The CDR3 contains 13 residues. In DNA form, the CDR3 reads TGTGCCAGCAGCTTAGCGGCGACAGCCAAAGCTTTCTTT. Translating gives CASSLAATAKAFF.

The chain uses TRBV28 and TRBJ1-2, with no clear D. V was shortened by 5 bases and J by 11 bases, with 15 bases between the two germline ends. The CDR3 runs to 12 residues. Per germline, CDR1 MDHEN and CDR2 SYDVKM. CDR3 DNA sequence: TGTGCCAGCAGTCTCGGGATCCCCGGGTACACCTTC. Its protein product is CASSLGIPGYTF.

The rearrangement uses TRBV25-1 and TRBJ2-3, with D possibly TRBD1 on 5 matching bases. This CDR3 is built from 15 residues. Germline CDR1 is MGHDK and CDR2 is SYGVNS. The germline V and J ends were trimmed by 3 bases and 4 bases, with 14 bases remaining between them. The CDR3 DNA follows: TGTGCCAGCAGTGACGTGGGTATGGGGCCAGATACGCAGTATTTT. Its protein is CASSDVGMGPDTQYF.

The V gene is TRBV7-9, the J gene TRBJ2-5, with D maybe TRBD2 (5 bases). CDR3 length: 14 residues. CDR1 SEHNR and CDR2 FQNEAQ come from the germline V gene (reference sequence). The V end was cut by 5 bases, the J end by 2 bases, with 12 bases between. CDR3 in amino acids: CASSRGKPQETQYF. The CDR3 DNA sequence: TGTGCCAGCAGCCGAGGGAAACCGCAAGAGACCCAGTACTTC.

This chain connects TRBV12-3 or TRBV12-4 to TRBJ1-2; weak D call: TRBD1 (6 bases). V was trimmed by 5 bases and J by 0 bases, leaving 13 bases between them. The CDR3 loop spans 15 amino acids. The CDR3 spells CASSPSKGANYGYTF. For the CDR3, the DNA is TGTGCCAGCAGTCCCTCCAAGGGGGCTAACTATGGCTACACCTTC.

This rearrangement joins TRBV6-1 to TRBJ2-7; D unclear. Germline V lookup: CDR1 MNHNS, CDR2 SASEGT. V was trimmed by 6 bases and J by 6 bases, leaving 12 bases between them. The CDR3 is 12 amino acids. CDR3 region: CASRNPAPEQYF. The CDR3 region has the DNA TGTGCCAGCAGGAACCCCGCTCCCGAGCAGTACTTC.

The chain carries TRBV5-1 and TRBJ2-2, with a possible D match to TRBD1 (6 bases). Trimming pared 3 bases from V and 6 bases from J, leaving 15 bases between. Germline CDR1 is SGHRS and CDR2 is YFSETQ. The length of the CDR3 is 15 residues. CDR3 nucleotide sequence: TGCGCCAGCAGCTCCGTGACAGGCGTGGCCGGGGAGCTGTTTTTT. Translation: CASSSVTGVAGELFF.

This chain connects TRBV20-1 to TRBJ2-1, with no clear D. Germline CDR1 is DFQATT and CDR2 is SNEGSKA (reference sequence). The CDR3 covers 11 residues. The CDR3 DNA follows: TGCAGCAAGAGCTACTACAATGAGCAGTTCTTC. Amino acids: CSKSYYNEQFF.

The chain employs TRBV30 and TRBJ2-7; 11 bases map to TRBD2. CDR3 length: 17 residues. Losses at the gene ends were 1 base for V and 3 bases for J; bases not matched to a gene: 11. The V gene's germline CDR1 is GTSNPN and CDR2 SVGIG (reference sequence). CDR3 protein: CAWSATSGSLPGYEQYF. The CDR3 nucleotides read TGTGCCTGGAGTGCCACTAGCGGGAGCCTCCCCGGCTACGAGCAGTACTTC.

The J gene is TRBJ1-5, the V gene TRBV2; D not certain. This CDR3 spans 12 amino acids. CDR1 and CDR2 (germline): SNHLY, FYNNEI. The V end was cut by 6 bases, the J end by 7 bases, with 10 bases between. The CDR3 protein is CASRGNLQPQHF. As DNA, the CDR3 is TGTGCCAGCAGAGGTAATCTGCAGCCCCAGCATTTT.

The chain employs TRBV30 and TRBJ2-7, with D perhaps matching TRBD1 (6 bases). Germline lookup yields CDR1 GTSNPN and CDR2 SVGIG (reference sequence). V lost 8 bases and J lost 2, with 10 bases in between. This CDR3 is 11 amino acids long. The CDR3, as DNA: TGTGCCGGGGCAGGGGCCTACGAGCAGTACTTC. It encodes CAGAGAYEQYF.

This clonotype was seen just once. The chain couples TRBV18 to TRBJ2-6; 8 nucleotides align to TRBD1. Trimming cost V 6 bases and J 0 bases; bases outside gene matches: 4. Germline CDR1 reads KGHSH; CDR2 reads LQKENI. The CDR3 is made up of 16 amino acids. This chain's CDR3 is CASSPGTGSGANVLTF. The CDR3 DNA reads TGTGCCAGCTCGCCCGGGACAGGCTCTGGGGCCAACGTCCTGACTTTC.

This clonotype appeared a single time. The V gene is TRBV2, the J gene TRBJ2-1; D is tentatively TRBD1 or TRBD2 (6 bases each). Germline CDR1 and CDR2: SNHLY and FYNNEI. The CDR3 runs 15 residues. Trimming shortened V by 2 bases and J by 5 bases, and 13 bases separated the two germline ends. CDR3: CASSESGASDNEQFF. In DNA, the CDR3 is TGTGCCAGCAGTGAATCGGGGGCCTCAGACAATGAGCAGTTCTTC.

The CDR3 is CSASPRDSYEQYF. DNA for the CDR3: TGCAGTGCTAGTCCGCGGGACTCCTACGAGCAGTACTTC. The V and J genes are TRBV20-1 and TRBJ2-7, with a possible D match to TRBD2 (6 bases). The CDR3 runs 13 residues. Germline values: CDR1 DFQATT, CDR2 SNEGSKA (reference sequence). V gave up 3 bases and J gave up 0 bases, with 9 bases separating them.

This chain joins TRBV11-2 and TRBJ2-7, with D perhaps TRBD1 (6 bases). Germline V gene lookup returns CDR1 SGHAT and CDR2 FQNNGV. Trimming stripped 5 bases from V and 0 bases from J, with 17 bases between. There are 16 residues in the CDR3. CDR3 nucleotide sequence: TGTGCCAGCAGCGCCTTGGGGGCGCACAACTCCTACGAGCAGTACTTC. It encodes CASSALGAHNSYEQYF.

This chain uses TRBV13 with TRBJ2-3, with 9 bases that match TRBD2. CDR1 and CDR2 (germline): PRHDT, FYEKMQ (reference sequence). Germline trimming cut 5 bases from V and 5 bases from J; bases unmatched to any gene: 14. The CDR3 has 17 residues. Here the CDR3 reads CASSGSFSSGGRDTQYF. The CDR3 DNA reads TGTGCCAGCAGCGGATCCTTTTCCAGCGGGGGGCGAGATACGCAGTATTTT.

V usage is TRBV20-1 and J usage is TRBJ2-3, with D uncertain. Trimming cost V 3 bases and J 2 bases, with 12 bases left between them. The germline CDR1 and CDR2 sequences are DFQATT and SNEGSKA (reference sequence). The CDR3 has 14 residues. The CDR3 DNA is TGCAGTGCTAGTCCACCATTTACCACAGATACGCAGTATTTT. Amino acids: CSASPPFTTDTQYF.

The chain employs TRBV20-1 and TRBJ2-2, with a tentative D call TRBD2 (5 bases). Germline CDR1 and CDR2: DFQATT and SNEGSKA (reference sequence). The CDR3 length is 13 residues. V lost 6 bases and J lost 8, with 16 bases in between. The CDR3, as DNA: TGCAGTGCCTCGGCGGTGTCGGGAGGGGAGCTGTTTTTT. Translating gives CSASAVSGGELFF.

The rearrangement uses TRBV3-1 and TRBJ2-3; D is ambiguous. CDR1 is LGHDT and CDR2 is YNNKEL in the germline V gene (reference sequence). Deletions cut 1 base from V and 4 bases from J, with 6 bases between. This CDR3 has 13 amino acids. The CDR3 here is CASSQVGADTQYF. For the CDR3, the DNA is TGTGCCAGCAGCCAAGTTGGAGCAGATACGCAGTATTTT.

The rearrangement uses TRBV12-3 or TRBV12-4 and TRBJ2-4, with D perhaps matching TRBD1 or TRBD2 (5 bases each). The CDR3 spans 16 residues. Trimming removed 4 bases at V and 0 bases at J, with 13 bases between. CDR3 in amino acids: CASSSSGPIAKNIQYF. The CDR3 DNA sequence: TGTGCCAGCAGTTCGTCGGGGCCCATAGCCAAAAACATTCAGTACTTC.

V usage is TRBV11-2 and J usage is TRBJ1-1; D unclear. The germline V gene has CDR1 SGHAT and CDR2 FQNNGV. There are 13 residues in the CDR3. The V end was cut by 1 base, the J end by 4 bases, with 7 bases between. CDR3 DNA sequence: TGTGCCAGCAGCTTAGGGGTCGGCACTGAAGCTTTCTTT. Translating gives CASSLGVGTEAFF.

This clonotype appeared a single time. This chain joins TRBV12-3 or TRBV12-4 and TRBJ1-1; D call uncertain. The CDR3 consists of 12 residues. The V and J ends lost 3 bases and 8 bases respectively, with 10 bases between them. The CDR3 nucleotides read TGTGCCAGCAGTTTTTCGTTTAGGGAAGCTTTCTTT. It codes for CASSFSFREAFF.

The chain links TRBV12-3 or TRBV12-4 to TRBJ1-5, with D perhaps TRBD1 (5 bases). Trimming removed 3 bases from V and 2 bases from J, with 11 bases in between. The length of the CDR3 is 15 residues. The CDR3 spells CASSLPGGGNQPQHF. CDR3 coding DNA: TGTGCCAGCAGTTTGCCCGGGGGTGGCAATCAGCCCCAGCATTTT.

This chain connects TRBV7-9 to TRBJ1-2; D is uncertain. V was shortened by 0 bases and J by 7 bases, with 15 bases between the two germline ends. CDR1 SEHNR and CDR2 FQNEAQ come from the germline V gene (reference sequence). This CDR3 comprises 15 residues. CDR3 DNA sequence: TGTGCCAGCAGCTTAGCGCAGGCCGTAGAAGGTGGCTACACCTTC. Amino acid sequence: CASSLAQAVEGGYTF.